Following are 21 T cell receptor beta chains from one sample sequenced in a study of blood T cell repertoires in COVID-19. Assay: immunoSEQ multiplex PCR; the TCRdb copy retains only in-frame clones and omits some. Of 150,000 or so clones in the sample, over 75% are singletons; the top ten hold 44%. The sequenced sample was peripheral blood. The receptor source for this set is a human donor in a cohort sampled during active COVID-19.

By its share, this clone is large. V and J are TRBV3-1 (or the pseudogene TRBV3-2) and TRBJ1-2; D is perhaps TRBD1 (6 bases). Trimming took 3 bases from V and 6 from J, leaving 14 bases between them. Germline CDR1 reads LGHDT; CDR2 reads YNNKEL (reference sequence). The CDR3 length is 14 residues. CDR3 nucleotides: TGTGCCAGCAGCCATGCGGACAGATCTAATGGCTACACCTTC. Encoded protein: CASSHADRSNGYTF.

The chain recombines TRBV7-8 with TRBJ1-2; D is perhaps TRBD1 (6 bases). The V and J ends lost 5 bases and 4 bases respectively, with 11 bases between them. Germline assignment: CDR1 SGHVS and CDR2 FQNEAQ. This CDR3 region has 13 residues. The CDR3 protein is CASSRDNVYGYTF. The CDR3, as DNA: TGTGCCAGCAGCCGGGACAACGTCTATGGCTACACCTTC. The full variable domain, its missing parts supplied by reference TRBV7-8 and TRBJ1-2, is GAGVSQSPRYKVAKRGQDVALRCDPISGHVSLFWYQQALGQGPEFLTYFQNEAQLDKSGLPSDRFFAERPEGSVSTLKIQRTQQEDSAVYLCASSRDNVYGYTFGSGTRLTVV.

At least ten counts were recorded for this clone. Other DNA sequences in the same sample also yield this CDR3. The chain couples TRBV18 to TRBJ1-5; 9 bases line up with TRBD1. The germline CDR1 and CDR2 sequences are KGHSH and LQKENI. V dropped 3 bases and J dropped 2; count of bases not matched to a gene: 2. The CDR3 is 15 amino acids. CDR3 protein: CASSPDRGGNQPQHF. The CDR3 coding sequence is TGTGCCAGCTCACCGGACAGGGGAGGCAATCAGCCCCAGCATTTT.

This rearrangement joins TRBV25-1 to TRBJ1-1; possibly TRBD1 for D (6 bases). The CDR3 loop spans 16 amino acids. Between the trimmed V and J ends, which lost 3 bases and 1 base, there was a span of 15 bases. Looked up from germline, CDR1 is MGHDK and CDR2 is SYGVNS. The CDR3: CASSDRLTGGNTEAFF. The CDR3 nucleotides are TGTGCCAGCAGTGACCGCTTGACAGGTGGGAACACTGAAGCTTTCTTT.

The V call is TRBV5-8, the J call TRBJ2-7, with 10 bases matching TRBD1. Germline trimming cut 2 bases from V and 5 bases from J; bases unmatched to any gene: 1. The germline CDR1 and CDR2 sequences are SGHTS and YDEGEE. This CDR3 contains 13 residues. The CDR3 loop reads CASSFDRGHEQYV. The CDR3, as DNA: TGTGCCAGCAGCTTTGACAGGGGGCACGAGCAGTACGTC.

The V and J genes are TRBV18 and TRBJ1-5; D gene unclear. The germline V gene has CDR1 KGHSH and CDR2 LQKENI. Trimming took 4 bases from V and 4 from J, leaving 14 bases between them. The CDR3 loop spans 15 amino acids. In DNA, the CDR3 is TGTGCCAGCTCACTATCCGGGATCCTAAATCAGCCCCAGCATTTT. Residues: CASSLSGILNQPQHF.

CDR3 sequence: CASSKQGSNTGELFF. The CDR3 DNA reads TGTGCCAGCAGCAAACAGGGATCGAACACCGGGGAGCTGTTTTTT. The chain recombines TRBV7-2 with TRBJ2-2; the D gene is possibly TRBD1 (6 bases). The CDR3 runs 15 residues. V gave up 5 bases and J gave up 0 bases, with 10 bases separating them. CDR1 and CDR2 (germline): SGHTA, FQGNSA.

The chain carries TRBV5-4 and TRBJ2-5, with 12 bases identical to TRBD2. Germline CDR1 is SGHNT and CDR2 is YYREEE (reference sequence). V lost 4 bases, J lost 5 bases, and 9 bases stayed unmatched. CDR3 size: 16 residues. CDR3 DNA: TGTGCCAGCAGCGGGGGGACTAGCGGGCCTCGGGAGACCCAGTACTTC. This encodes CASSGGTSGPRETQYF.

CDR3 coding DNA: TGTGCCAGCGGCACAATGAGCGGAGAGACCCAGTACTTC. Translating gives CASGTMSGETQYF. The chain is built from TRBV11-3 and TRBJ2-5; tentative D call: TRBD2 (5 bases). The V and J ends lost 8 bases and 4 bases respectively, with 14 bases between them. Germline lookup yields CDR1 SGHNT and CDR2 YENEEA. This CDR3 is built from 13 residues.

The rearrangement joins TRBV7-2 to TRBJ2-1; a possible D gene is TRBD1 (5 bases). Germline loops: CDR1 SGHTA, CDR2 FQGNSA. V lost 10 bases and J lost 8, with 21 bases in between. The CDR3 is 14 residues long. The CDR3 is CATLPRAGFHEQFF. DNA for the CDR3: TGTGCCACCCTTCCCCGGGCAGGGTTCCATGAGCAGTTCTTC.

The chain links TRBV12-3 or TRBV12-4 to TRBJ2-3; D perhaps matches TRBD2 (6 bases). The CDR3 is 13 residues long. Trimming left V 5 bases short and J 2 bases short, with 8 bases between. CDR3 nucleotide sequence: TGTGCCAGCAGTGGGGACTTCACAGATACGCAGTATTTT. Encoded protein: CASSGDFTDTQYF.

This chain links TRBV24-1 with TRBJ1-5; weak D call: TRBD1 (5 bases). The CDR3 totals 17 residues. V was trimmed by 4 bases and J by 0 bases, leaving 15 bases between them. Germline V lookup: CDR1 KGHDR, CDR2 SFDVKD. This chain's CDR3 is CATSEGGATYSNQPQHF. DNA for the CDR3: TGTGCCACCAGTGAGGGGGGAGCCACCTATAGCAATCAGCCCCAGCATTTT.

The chain combines TRBV12-5 with TRBJ2-5; 8 nucleotides agree with TRBD2. The V segment lost 3 bases and the J segment 5 bases; nucleotides outside the gene matches: 11. The germline gives CDR1 LGHNT, CDR2 FRNRAP. The CDR3 spans 16 residues. The CDR3 sequence is CASGLWLAGSGETQYF. The DNA of the CDR3 is TGTGCTAGTGGTTTATGGCTAGCGGGTTCGGGTGAGACCCAGTACTTC.

The chain joins TRBV30 to TRBJ1-4; TRBD1 matches at 9 bases. The CDR3 contains 14 residues. Germline V gene sequence: CDR1 GTSNPN, CDR2 SVGIG (reference sequence). Trimming removed 2 bases from V and 8 bases from J; junction bases left unmatched: 6. The CDR3 is CAWSPGTGTEKLFF. The CDR3 DNA reads as TGTGCCTGGAGTCCCGGGACAGGGACCGAAAAACTGTTTTTT.

This rearrangement joins TRBV7-2 to TRBJ1-5, with D perhaps TRBD1 (6 bases). Trimming cost V 1 base and J 6 bases, with 16 bases left between them. This CDR3 spans 16 amino acids. The germline V gene encodes CDR1 SGHTA and CDR2 FQGNSA. This CDR3 reads CASSLGPHRAGQPQHF. The CDR3 region has the DNA TGTGCCAGCAGCTTAGGTCCGCACAGGGCGGGTCAGCCCCAGCATTTT.

The genes are TRBV29-1 and TRBJ2-4; 9 bases agree with TRBD2. This CDR3 region has 14 residues. Germline V gene lookup returns CDR1 SQVTM and CDR2 ANQGSEA. After removal of 6 bases from V and 0 bases from J, the junction contained 3 bases not matched to a gene. The CDR3 reads CSVAGGLAKNIQYF. DNA for the CDR3: TGCAGCGTCGCGGGGGGGCTAGCCAAAAACATTCAGTACTTC.

The chain couples TRBV7-6 to TRBJ1-1; a possible D gene is TRBD1 (5 bases). V lost 5 bases and J 1 base, leaving 8 bases between the germline ends. Germline-derived CDR1 and CDR2 are SGHVS and FNYEAQ. The CDR3 sequence is 13 residues long. The CDR3 DNA is TGTGCCAGCAGCAAGGACACGAACACTGAAGCTTTCTTT. The encoded protein is CASSKDTNTEAFF.

The rearrangement links TRBV7-6 to TRBJ2-7, with 8 bases identical to TRBD2. The germline CDR1 and CDR2 sequences are SGHVS and FNYEAQ. The ends lost 5 bases at V and 7 bases at J; junction bases unmatched: 19. The CDR3 covers 17 residues. This CDR3 reads CASSRSGRGPLGREQYV. The CDR3 DNA reads TGTGCCAGCAGCCGAAGCGGGAGAGGCCCCCTTGGGCGAGAGCAGTACGTC.

This sequence joins TRBV4-3 and TRBJ1-4; D is uncertain. Germline-derived CDR1 and CDR2 are LGHNA and YSLEER. This CDR3 contains 15 residues. Trimming removed 0 bases from V and 7 bases from J, with 12 bases in between. The CDR3 coding sequence is TGCGCCAGCAGCCAAGATTCGGAAGCTAGTGAAAAACTGTTTTTT. Its translation: CASSQDSEASEKLFF.

The V and J genes are TRBV10-3 and TRBJ1-5, with a tentative D call TRBD1 (6 bases). This CDR3 has 14 amino acids. V was trimmed by 6 bases and J by 4 bases, leaving 13 bases between them. Germline CDR1 is ENHRY and CDR2 is SYGVKD. This CDR3 is CAISLQGTNQPQHF. DNA of the CDR3: TGTGCCATCAGCCTACAGGGTACTAATCAGCCCCAGCATTTT.

The chain couples TRBV5-1 to TRBJ1-3; the D gene is possibly TRBD1 (6 bases). The ends were cut back, 5 bases at V and 0 bases at J, with 12 bases in the middle. The CDR3 extends over 15 amino acids. Looked up from germline, CDR1 is SGHRS and CDR2 is YFSETQ. CDR3: CASRLGQSSGNTIYF. As DNA, the CDR3 is TGCGCCAGCAGGCTCGGACAGAGCTCTGGAAACACCATATATTTT.